This TCR beta chain was sequenced in a study of OX40 agonist ivuxolimab in advanced cancers. About the full investigation: Ivuxolimab was an agonistic, fully human IgG2 monoclonal antibody directed against OX40 (CD134), a costimulatory receptor. Three dose-escalation patients achieved partial responses, one with hepatocellular carcinoma and two with cutaneous melanoma. Prior anti-PD-1, anti-PD-L1 or anti-CTLA-4 therapy was permitted, and about two fifths of dose-escalation patients had received checkpoint inhibitors. The paper describes the monotherapy dose-escalation part (N of about 55 patients) of the phase I trial of ivuxolimab. Intravenous ivuxolimab was administered to patients every 2 weeks at six dose levels: 0.01, 0.1, 0.3, 1.5, 3 and 10 mg/kg. The purpose of peripheral TCRbeta sequencing was to test whether ivuxolimab changed TCR sequence diversity and led to clonal T-cell expansion. Of the 52 patients in dose escalation, about 20 had hepatocellular carcinoma, approximately 15 had melanoma, 9 had renal cell carcinoma and 9 had head and neck cancer. The dose-escalation cohort was 80% to 90% male with a mean age of around 64 years, ranging from roughly 23 to 79.

As concerns this clone: Its antigen is still unknown. The record has no base qualities; no much larger clone is one base away.

The trial excluded patients who had a history of autoimmune disease or were on systemic immunosuppression. In every dose cohort, peripheral blood was drawn for TCR sequencing at baseline, cycle 4 day 1, and cycle 7 day 1. The samples were taken from a phase I, first-in-human, multicenter, open-label dose-escalation trial of ivuxolimab. Adults with locally advanced or metastatic head and neck squamous cell, hepatocellular, melanoma or renal cell carcinoma were enrolled in the trial. Before TCR sequencing, CD4+ and CD8+ T cells were separately sorted from peripheral blood. Genomic DNA was extracted from sorted cells for sequencing of the TCRbeta CDR3 region. The immunoSEQ Assay was used to sequence the TCRbeta CDR3 regions. As stored in TCRdb, this immuneACCESS dataset retains in-frame rearrangements with V and J assigned. A fraction of the clones does not appear; measured against another copy, unresolved V genes explain less than half of the discrepancy, and the remainder lacks a known reason. A total of tens of thousands of clones appear in this sample, 94% of them only once. Of the sample, approximately 15% falls within the top ten clones.

Here is what the overall study found, with its caveats: At doses of 0.1 to 3.0 mg/kg, clonal expansion of both CD4+ and CD8+ blood T cells was observed from baseline to week 6. The antigen specificity of the peripheral T cells that underwent clonal expansion was not determined. Low levels of normalized T-cell clonal expansion were also seen in some patients who did not respond. On average, CD8+ T cells showed more expanded clones than CD4+ T cells after ivuxolimab. In partial responders in the 0.1-3.0 mg/kg groups, normalized peripheral clonal expansion was found to be among the lowest, especially among CD8+ T cells.

From the germline V gene, CDR1 is MNHNS and CDR2 is SASEGT. The germline ends are 9 bases apart after V is trimmed by 4 bases and J by 3 bases. The CDR3 contains 13 residues, cysteine and phenylalanine counted. Left in the record is the CDR3 DNA by itself, 39 bases read in frame from the first base. The specimen comprised CD4+ or CD8+ T cells sorted from blood, sampled in a trial of the OX40 agonist ivuxolimab. This sequence uses TRBV6-1 and TRBJ1-1; a tentative D match to TRBD1 spans 5 bases. This clonotype was sampled from an adult with an advanced solid tumor such as melanoma, head and neck, liver or kidney cancer. Read as DNA, the sequence is TGTGCCAGCAGTGGTGACAGCCACACTGAAGCTTTCTTT. Its translation reads: CASSGDSHTEAFF.